This TCR beta chain was observed in a study of cytomegalovirus exposure and HLA in healthy donors (dated by TCRdb to between 2016 and 2019). Turning to the overall study: A later analysis indicated that the 120 or so validation repertoires were generated on the platform also employed for the 700 or so repertoires of the first cohort. The study aimed to test whether signatures of past pathogen exposure could be identified by cataloging public T cell receptors. A separate validation cohort of approximately 120 different subjects was used in addition to the roughly 670-subject first cohort. To predict cytomegalovirus infection status, the study brought together high-throughput TCR immunosequencing, statistical association of individual TCRs with disease status, and machine learning.

Worth noting for this clone: The antigen this receptor binds is unknown. No base qualities exist here, and no much larger clone lies one base off it.

V gives up 2 bases and J gives up 8 bases, and the segment between their germline ends measures 5 bases. From the cysteine through the phenylalanine, the CDR3 covers 11 amino acids. Only the CDR3 DNA is retained, 33 bases long and in frame from the first base. CDR1 and CDR2, per the germline V gene, are SGHRS and YFSETQ. Libraries were built with the immunoSEQ multiplex PCR assay. The authors' pipeline ran thus. A statistical classification framework was developed to diagnose cytomegalovirus status using the catalog of TCR beta chain sequences. The source is immuneACCESS, and TCRdb retained only in-frame sequences with V and J called. Part of the clones is not carried over; for the studies checked, unresolved V genes explain less than half of this, and the remainder is unexplained. The D gene and trimming were derived from the DNA, and the V and J assignments and clone size from that table. The table for this sample lists about 220,000 clones; over 70% of them were counted only once. The ten largest clones take up over 12% of the sample.

Donors formed part of the validation cohort, which comprised about 120 subjects and was distinct from the first cohort of some 700 subjects. Results and caveats for the whole study, not just this receptor: The authors suggested that the approach could potentially be generalized to other disease states and immunological phenotypes. Cytomegalovirus status was reported to be diagnosed by the classifier with high specificity and sensitivity in both the original and validation cohorts. Across donors, most TCR sequences were observed very rarely, whereas some public TCRs were present in many individuals. In a later analysis, TCRs clustered in the first cohort were found to also tend to co-occur in the 120 or so validation repertoires, with about 94% of cluster scores above 0. A few of the identified cytomegalovirus-associated TCR beta chains were confirmed in vitro to be specific for cytomegalovirus antigens. The validation cohort had no HLA typing available for a later analysis, so co-occurrence within that cohort was assessed over all 110 or so repertoires. The study listed 150 to 200 TCR beta chains as associated with cytomegalovirus.

Sequencing used PBMCs. In this chain, TRBV5-1 is recombined with TRBJ2-1; the D gene is unclear. This receptor was taken from a woman in her 30s in good health and CMV-seropositive. The bases read TGCGCCAGCAGCTTTTCGTATGAGCAGTTCTTC. The translation is CASSFSYEQFF.